This T cell receptor beta chain was sequenced during a study of glioma-infiltrating T cells after dendritic cell vaccination. Study-level findings and limits: Patients with more pretreatment TILs had longer time to progression and survival. No direct clonality-survival link was found; a diverse polyclonal response may matter.

The length of the CDR3 is 13 residues. Trimming removed 6 bases at V and 2 bases at J, with 10 bases between. Per germline, CDR1 MNHEY and CDR2 SVGAGI. As to this clone: Antigen unknown.

Some clones are missing from TCRdb's copy, which holds only in-frame ones; the method was immunoSEQ multiplex PCR. The sample consists of around 72,000 clones, around 81% of them appearing once. This sequence originates from a human donor with glioblastoma. The J gene is TRBJ1-2, the V gene TRBV6-5; D ambiguous. Material: blood, obtained before dendritic cell vaccination. CDR3 protein: CASSPLGNYGYTF. DNA for the CDR3: TGTGCCAGCAGCCCGCTAGGCAACTATGGCTACACCTTC.